This T cell receptor beta chain came from a study of blood T cell repertoires in COVID-19. Here immunoSEQ multiplex PCR was the method, and the copy in TCRdb shows in-frame clones only, minus some. The sample includes about 200,000 clones, 75% to 90% of them seen just once. In germline, CDR1 is SGDLS, CDR2 YYNGEE. CDR3 length: 19 amino acids. After removal of 0 bases from V and 1 base from J, the junction contained 11 bases not matched to a gene. The origin of this receptor is a man in his 60s who had recovered from COVID-19. The sample taken for sequencing was peripheral blood. The chain uses TRBV9 and TRBJ2-3; 10 bases are shared with TRBD2. This chain's CDR3 is CASSVGRLAGVVGTDTQYF. CDR3 DNA sequence: TGTGCCAGCAGCGTAGGCCGGCTAGCGGGAGTTGTAGGCACAGATACGCAGTATTTT.